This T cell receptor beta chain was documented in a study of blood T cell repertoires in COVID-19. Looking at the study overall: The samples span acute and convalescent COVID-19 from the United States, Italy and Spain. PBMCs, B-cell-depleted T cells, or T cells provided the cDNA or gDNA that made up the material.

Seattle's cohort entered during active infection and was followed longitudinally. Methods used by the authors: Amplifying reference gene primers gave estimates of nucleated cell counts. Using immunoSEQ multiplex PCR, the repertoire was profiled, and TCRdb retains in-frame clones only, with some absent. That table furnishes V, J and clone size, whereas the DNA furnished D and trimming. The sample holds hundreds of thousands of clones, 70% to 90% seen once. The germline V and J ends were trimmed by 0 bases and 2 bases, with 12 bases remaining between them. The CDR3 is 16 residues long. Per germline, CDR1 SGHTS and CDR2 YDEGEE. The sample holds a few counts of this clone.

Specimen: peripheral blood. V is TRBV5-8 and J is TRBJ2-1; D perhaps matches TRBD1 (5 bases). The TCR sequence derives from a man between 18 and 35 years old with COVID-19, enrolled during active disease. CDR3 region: CASSLDVGATYNEQFF. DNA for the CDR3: TGTGCCAGCAGCTTGGACGTAGGGGCCACCTACAATGAGCAGTTCTTC.